The clone carrying this T cell receptor beta chain came up a few times. What it binds is not known. The data originate from a study of vaccination effects on CD4 cells after COVID-19. Only in-frame clones appear in the TCRdb table, and some are missing; sequencing was by immunoSEQ multiplex PCR. The sample holds 25,000 to 35,000 clones, about four fifths seen once. Expansion with viral peptide pools was applied to antigen-specific CD4+ T cells by the ViraFEST assay prior to sequencing. It was after 10 days of culture that CD4+ T cells were isolated. Every participant took two doses of the BNT162b2 or mRNA-1273 vaccine. Cultivation was performed at around 2 million PBMC per well with roughly 10 IU/ml IL-2 and about 9.6 ug/ml peptides added. The CDR3 runs to 12 residues. Germline values: CDR1 MNHNS, CDR2 SASEGT. Trimming removed 3 bases from V and 5 bases from J, with 7 bases in between.

The TCR originated in a human donor who received a COVID-19 vaccine. Some clones in this sample may be carry-over from other donors' samples. The chain recombines TRBV6-1 with TRBJ1-2; D gene uncertain. Sequenced material: CD4+ T cells from PBMCs cultured with HCoV-NL63 spike peptides, taken after COVID-19 vaccination. The DNA for the CDR3 is TGTGCCAGCAGTGAGGGAAAGTATGGCTACACCTTC. This encodes CASSEGKYGYTF.